Following are 3 T cell receptor beta chains from one sample sequenced in a study of blood T cell repertoires in COVID-19. The data were produced by immunoSEQ multiplex PCR, yet TCRdb's version contains in-frame clones alone and is incomplete. Of fewer than 250,000 clones in the sample, about four fifths are singletons; the top ten hold less than 6.5%. The sequencing input was peripheral blood. The receptor set was obtained from a woman in her seventies with active or convalescent COVID-19.

The chain combines TRBV27 with TRBJ1-1; 10 bases line up with TRBD1. The germline gives CDR1 MNHEY, CDR2 SMNVEV (reference sequence). The length of the CDR3 is 17 residues. V lost 3 bases, J lost 2 bases, and 9 bases stayed unmatched. The CDR3 here is CASSFDRGRNINTEAFF. The CDR3, as DNA: TGTGCCAGCAGTTTCGACAGGGGGCGAAATATTAACACTGAAGCTTTCTTT.

About this clone: Sequence at one end of the junction differs from germline and may be a read error. The chain employs TRBV28 and TRBJ1-3; tentatively, D is TRBD1 (5 bases). Germline lookup yields CDR1 MDHEN and CDR2 SYDVKM. This CDR3 is 17 amino acids long. CDR3 DNA sequence: TGTGCCAGCAGTTCTTCAGGGCCCCCGTTCTCTGGAAATACCATATATTTT. Translating it yields CASSSSGPPFSGNTIYF.

This clone was observed a single time. The chain uses TRBV2 and TRBJ2-3; 11 bases are a match to TRBD1. The CDR3 sequence is 15 residues long. CDR1 is SNHLY, CDR2 FYNNEI, per germline. V shed 5 bases, J shed 1 base, and the junction held 2 bases outside the gene matches. CDR3 sequence reads: CASSPDRGRTDTQYF. The CDR3, as DNA: TGTGCCAGCAGTCCGGACAGGGGGCGCACAGATACGCAGTATTTT.